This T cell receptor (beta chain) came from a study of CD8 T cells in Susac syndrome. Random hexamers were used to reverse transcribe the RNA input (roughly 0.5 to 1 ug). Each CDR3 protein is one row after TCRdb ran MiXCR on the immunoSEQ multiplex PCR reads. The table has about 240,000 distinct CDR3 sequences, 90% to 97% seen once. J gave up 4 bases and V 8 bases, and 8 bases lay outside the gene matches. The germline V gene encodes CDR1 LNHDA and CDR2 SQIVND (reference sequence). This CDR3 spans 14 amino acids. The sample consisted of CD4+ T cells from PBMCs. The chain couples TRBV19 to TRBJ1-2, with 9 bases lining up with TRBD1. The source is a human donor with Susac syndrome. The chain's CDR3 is CASRDRASPYGYTF. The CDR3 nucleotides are TGTGCCAGTCGGGACAGGGCGTCCCCCTATGGCTACACCTTC.